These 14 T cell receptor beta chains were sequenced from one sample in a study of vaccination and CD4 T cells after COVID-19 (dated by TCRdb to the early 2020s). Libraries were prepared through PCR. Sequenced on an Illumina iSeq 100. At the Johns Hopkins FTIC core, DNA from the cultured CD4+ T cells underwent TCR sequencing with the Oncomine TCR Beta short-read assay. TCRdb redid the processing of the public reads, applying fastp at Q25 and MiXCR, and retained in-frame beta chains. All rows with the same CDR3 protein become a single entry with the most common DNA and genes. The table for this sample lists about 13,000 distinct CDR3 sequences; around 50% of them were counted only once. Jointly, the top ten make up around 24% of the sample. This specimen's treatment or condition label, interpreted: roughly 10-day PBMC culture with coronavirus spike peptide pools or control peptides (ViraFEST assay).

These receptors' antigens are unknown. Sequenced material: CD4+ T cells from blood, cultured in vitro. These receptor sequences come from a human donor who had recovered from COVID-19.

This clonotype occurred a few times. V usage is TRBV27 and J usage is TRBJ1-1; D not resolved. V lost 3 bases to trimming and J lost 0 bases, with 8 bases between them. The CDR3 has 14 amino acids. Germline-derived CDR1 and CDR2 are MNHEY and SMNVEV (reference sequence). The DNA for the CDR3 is TGTGCCAGCAGTTTGGGTGGGATGAACACTGAAGCTTTCTTT. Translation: CASSLGGMNTEAFF.

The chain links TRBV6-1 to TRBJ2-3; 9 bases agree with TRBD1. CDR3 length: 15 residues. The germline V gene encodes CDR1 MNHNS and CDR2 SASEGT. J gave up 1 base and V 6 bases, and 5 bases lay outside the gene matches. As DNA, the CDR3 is TGTGCCAGCAGGACAGGGGGGCAGGGCACAGATACGCAGTATTTT. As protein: CASRTGGQGTDTQYF.

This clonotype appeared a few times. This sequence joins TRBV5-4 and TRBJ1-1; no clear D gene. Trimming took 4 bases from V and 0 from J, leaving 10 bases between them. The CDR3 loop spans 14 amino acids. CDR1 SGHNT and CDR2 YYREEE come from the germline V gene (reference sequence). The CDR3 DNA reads TGTGCCAGCAGCCAAGAGCTGATGAACACTGAAGCTTTCTTT. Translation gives CASSQELMNTEAFF.

CDR3 bases: TGTGCCAGCAGTTTCCGGGACAGGGGAAAGAACACTGAAGCTTTCTTT. It specifies CASSFRDRGKNTEAFF. This chain connects TRBV27 to TRBJ1-1; 10 positions agree with TRBD1. This CDR3 spans 16 amino acids. Germline loops: CDR1 MNHEY, CDR2 SMNVEV (reference sequence). With 3 bases clipped from V and 1 base from J, the junction kept 5 bases outside the gene matches.

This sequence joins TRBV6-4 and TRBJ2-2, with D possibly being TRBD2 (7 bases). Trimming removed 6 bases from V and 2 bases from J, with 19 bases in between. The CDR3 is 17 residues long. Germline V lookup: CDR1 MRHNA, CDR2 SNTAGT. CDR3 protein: CASSPFLGGGNTGELFF. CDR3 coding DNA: TGTGCCAGCAGCCCCTTTCTGGGAGGGGGAAACACCGGGGAGCTGTTTTTT.

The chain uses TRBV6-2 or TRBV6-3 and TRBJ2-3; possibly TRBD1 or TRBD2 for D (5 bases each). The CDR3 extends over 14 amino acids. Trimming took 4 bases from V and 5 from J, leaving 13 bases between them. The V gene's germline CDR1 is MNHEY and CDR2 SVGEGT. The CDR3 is CASSWDERGDTQYF. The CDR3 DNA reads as TGTGCCAGCAGTTGGGACGAGAGGGGAGATACGCAGTATTTT.

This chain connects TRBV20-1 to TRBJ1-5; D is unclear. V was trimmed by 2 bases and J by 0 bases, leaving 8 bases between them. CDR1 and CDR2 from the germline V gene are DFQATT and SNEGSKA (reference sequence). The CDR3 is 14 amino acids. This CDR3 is CSARRGDSNQPQHF. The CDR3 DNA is TGCAGTGCTAGACGCGGAGATAGCAATCAGCCCCAGCATTTT.

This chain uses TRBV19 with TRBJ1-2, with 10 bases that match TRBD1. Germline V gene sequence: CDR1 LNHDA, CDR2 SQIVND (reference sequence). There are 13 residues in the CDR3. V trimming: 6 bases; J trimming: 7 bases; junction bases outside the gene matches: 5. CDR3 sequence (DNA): TGTGCCAGTAGCCCGGGACAGGGGACTGGCTACACCTTC. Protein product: CASSPGQGTGYTF.

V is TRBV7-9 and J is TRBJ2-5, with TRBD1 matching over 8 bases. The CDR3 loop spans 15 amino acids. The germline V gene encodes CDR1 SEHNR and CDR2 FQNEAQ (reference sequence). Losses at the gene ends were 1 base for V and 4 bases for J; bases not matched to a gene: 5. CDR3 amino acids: CASSLGTGRGETQYF. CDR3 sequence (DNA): TGTGCCAGCAGCTTAGGGACAGGGCGGGGAGAGACCCAGTACTTC.

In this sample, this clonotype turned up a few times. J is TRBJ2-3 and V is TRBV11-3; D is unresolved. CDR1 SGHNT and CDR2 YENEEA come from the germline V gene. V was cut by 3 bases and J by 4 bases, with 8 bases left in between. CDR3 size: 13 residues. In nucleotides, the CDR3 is TGTGCCAGCAGCTTTACGTTCGCAGATACGCAGTATTTT. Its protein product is CASSFTFADTQYF.

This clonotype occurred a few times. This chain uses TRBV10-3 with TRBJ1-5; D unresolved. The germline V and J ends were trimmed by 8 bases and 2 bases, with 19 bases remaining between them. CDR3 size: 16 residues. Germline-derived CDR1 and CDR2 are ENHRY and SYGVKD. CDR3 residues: CAIPGIRQYCNQPQHF. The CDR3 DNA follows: TGTGCCATCCCGGGGATTCGACAATATTGCAATCAGCCCCAGCATTTT.

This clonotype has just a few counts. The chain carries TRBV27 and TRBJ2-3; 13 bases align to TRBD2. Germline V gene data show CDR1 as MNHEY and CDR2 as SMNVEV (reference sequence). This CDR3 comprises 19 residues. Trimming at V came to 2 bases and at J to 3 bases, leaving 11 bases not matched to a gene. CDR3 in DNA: TGTGCCAGCAGTTTAAACCGCGTGACTAGCGGGAGGAAAACAGATACGCAGTATTTT. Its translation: CASSLNRVTSGRKTDTQYF.

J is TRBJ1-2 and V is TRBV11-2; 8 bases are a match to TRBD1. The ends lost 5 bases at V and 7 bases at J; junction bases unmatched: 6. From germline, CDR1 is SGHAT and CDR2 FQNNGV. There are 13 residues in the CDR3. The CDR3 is CASSLRTGTGYTF. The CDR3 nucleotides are TGTGCCAGCAGCCTCCGGACAGGGACTGGCTACACCTTC.

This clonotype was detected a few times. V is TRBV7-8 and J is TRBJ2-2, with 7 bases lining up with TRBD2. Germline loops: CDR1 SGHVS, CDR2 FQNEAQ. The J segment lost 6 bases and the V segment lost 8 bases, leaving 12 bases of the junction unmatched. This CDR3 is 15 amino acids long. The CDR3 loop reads CASSPWTSGAGELFF. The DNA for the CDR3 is TGTGCCAGCTCTCCTTGGACTAGTGGGGCCGGGGAGCTGTTTTTT.